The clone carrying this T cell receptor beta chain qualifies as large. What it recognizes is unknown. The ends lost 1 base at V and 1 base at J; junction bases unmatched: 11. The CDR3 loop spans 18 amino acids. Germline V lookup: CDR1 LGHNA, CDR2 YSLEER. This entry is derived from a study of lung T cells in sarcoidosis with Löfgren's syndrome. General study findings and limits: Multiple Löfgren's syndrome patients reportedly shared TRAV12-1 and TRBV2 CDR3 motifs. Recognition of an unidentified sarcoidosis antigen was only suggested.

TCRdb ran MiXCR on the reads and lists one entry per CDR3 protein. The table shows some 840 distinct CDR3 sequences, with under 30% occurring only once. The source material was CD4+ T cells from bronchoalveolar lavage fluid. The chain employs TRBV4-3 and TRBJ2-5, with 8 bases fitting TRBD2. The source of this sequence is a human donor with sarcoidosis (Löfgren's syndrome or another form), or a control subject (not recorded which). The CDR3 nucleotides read TGCGCCAGCAGCCAAGCCTATCGGACTAGCCCCATCCAAGAGACCCAGTACTTC. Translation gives CASSQAYRTSPIQETQYF.